This T cell receptor (beta chain) was found in a study of blood T cell repertoires in COVID-19. V trimming: 4 bases; J trimming: 2 bases; junction bases outside the gene matches: 5. From germline, CDR1 is SGHRS and CDR2 YFSETQ. This CDR3 contains 14 residues. The table came from immunoSEQ multiplex PCR; TCRdb's copy has only in-frame clones and leaves some out. The sample shows under 250,000 clones, less than 90% of them seen only once. V gene TRBV5-1 combines with J gene TRBJ1-2, with TRBD1 matching 7 bases. This receptor was identified in a woman aged 70 to 79 with active or convalescent COVID-19. The sample taken for sequencing was peripheral blood. The CDR3 reads CASSQTTGNYGYTF. The CDR3 DNA reads TGCGCCAGCAGCCAGACGACAGGGAACTATGGCTACACCTTC.